The 4 T cell receptor beta chains reported below all come from one sample, sequenced in a study of Ad26.COV2.S vaccination and SARS-CoV-2 variants. Assay: immunoSEQ multiplex PCR; the TCRdb copy retains only in-frame clones and omits some. Seen here are around 170,000 clones, 87% observed once, and the top ten hold roughly 6%. Sequenced here: peripheral blood, sampled after recovery from COVID-19. The receptors were sampled from a human donor who had recovered from COVID-19.

This rearrangement joins TRBV5-1 to TRBJ2-4; possible D gene TRBD2, 5 bases. V was pared by 0 bases and J by 6 bases, with 10 bases between. CDR1 and CDR2 from the germline V gene are SGHRS and YFSETQ. This CDR3 comprises 14 residues. The CDR3 spells CASSLEAGPNIQYF. Written as DNA, the CDR3 is TGCGCCAGCAGCTTGGAGGCGGGCCCAAACATTCAGTACTTC.

The chain links TRBV28 to TRBJ1-3, with D possibly matching TRBD1 (6 bases). Trimming took off 8 bases at V and 1 base at J, with 15 bases between the two ends. CDR3 length: 15 amino acids. Germline V gives CDR1 MDHEN, CDR2 SYDVKM. This CDR3 is CASRGHSGSGNTIYF. CDR3 bases: TGTGCCAGCCGGGGACACTCTGGGTCTGGAAACACCATATATTTT. Based on the CDR3 plus reference TRBV28 and TRBJ1-3, the full variable domain is DVKVTQSSRYLVKRTGEKVFLECVQDMDHENMFWYRQDPGLGLRLIYFSYDVKMKEKGDIPEGYSVSREKKERFSLILESASTNQTSMYLCASRGHSGSGNTIYFGEGSWLTVV.

The chain recombines TRBV5-4 with TRBJ2-3, with 10 bases that match TRBD2. The V segment lost 1 base and the J segment 5 bases; nucleotides outside the gene matches: 7. CDR1 is SGHNT and CDR2 is YYREEE in the germline V gene (reference sequence). The CDR3 runs 16 residues. The chain's CDR3 is CASSLRLAGVGDTQYF. The CDR3 nucleotides read TGTGCCAGCAGCTTGAGGCTAGCGGGAGTCGGAGATACGCAGTATTTT.

The chain couples TRBV2 to TRBJ1-2, with D uncertain. The CDR3 has 14 amino acids. CDR1 SNHLY and CDR2 FYNNEI come from the germline V gene. V was clipped by 0 bases and J by 4 bases, with 9 bases between them. Here the CDR3 DNA reads TGTGCCAGCAGTGAAGCGGGATCCTTCTATGGCTACACCTTC. Translated: CASSEAGSFYGYTF.